The source of this TCR beta chain is a study of blood T cell repertoires in COVID-19. The table came from immunoSEQ multiplex PCR; TCRdb's copy has only in-frame clones and leaves some out. The sample has over 150,000 clones; roughly 88% are singletons. The sample holds a few counts of this clone. V was cut by 2 bases and J by 8 bases, with 14 bases left in between. The CDR3 sequence is 14 residues long. Germline V lookup: CDR1 SGHRS, CDR2 YFSETQ. V is TRBV5-1 and J is TRBJ1-3, with TRBD1 as a possible D gene (6 bases). The source material was peripheral blood. This receptor was taken from a middle-aged woman with COVID-19, enrolled during active disease. CDR3 DNA: TGCGCCAGCAGCTTTCAGACAGGATTGGACACCATATATTTT. This codes for CASSFQTGLDTIYF.